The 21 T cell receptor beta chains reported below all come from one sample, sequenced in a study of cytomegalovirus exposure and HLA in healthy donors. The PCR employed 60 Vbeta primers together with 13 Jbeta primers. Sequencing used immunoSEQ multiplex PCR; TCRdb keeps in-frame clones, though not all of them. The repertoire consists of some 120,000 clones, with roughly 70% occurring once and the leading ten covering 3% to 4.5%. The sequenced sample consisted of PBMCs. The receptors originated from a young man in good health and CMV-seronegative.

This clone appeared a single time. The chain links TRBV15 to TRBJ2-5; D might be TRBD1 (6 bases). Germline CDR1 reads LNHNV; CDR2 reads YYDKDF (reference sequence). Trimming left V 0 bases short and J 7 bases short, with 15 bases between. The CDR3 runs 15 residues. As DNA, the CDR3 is TGTGCCACCAGCAGAGATCTCAGGGGCCGACGGACCCAGTACTTC. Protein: CATSRDLRGRRTQYF.

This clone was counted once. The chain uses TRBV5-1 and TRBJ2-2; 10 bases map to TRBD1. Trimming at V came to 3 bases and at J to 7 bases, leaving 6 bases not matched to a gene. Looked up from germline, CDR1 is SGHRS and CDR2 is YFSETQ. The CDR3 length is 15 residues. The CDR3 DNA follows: TGCGCCAGCAGCTCGACAGGGGGCACGGTCGGGGAGCTGTTTTTT. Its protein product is CASSSTGGTVGELFF.

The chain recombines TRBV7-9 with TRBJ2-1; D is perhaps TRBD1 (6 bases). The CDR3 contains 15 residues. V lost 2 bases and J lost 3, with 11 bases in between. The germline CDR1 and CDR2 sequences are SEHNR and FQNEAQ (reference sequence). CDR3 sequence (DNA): TGTGCCAGCAGCTTACCAGGGGCTTACTACAATGAGCAGTTCTTC. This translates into CASSLPGAYYNEQFF.

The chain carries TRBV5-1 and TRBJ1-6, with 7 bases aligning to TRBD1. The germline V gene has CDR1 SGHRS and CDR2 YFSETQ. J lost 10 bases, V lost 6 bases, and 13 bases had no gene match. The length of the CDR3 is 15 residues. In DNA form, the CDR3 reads TGCGCCAGCAACAGCCGAGGGGACAGAGGCTCACCCCTCCACTTT. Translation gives CASNSRGDRGSPLHF. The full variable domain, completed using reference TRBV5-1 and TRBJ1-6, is KAGVTQTPRYLIKTRGQQVTLSCSPISGHRSVSWYQQTPGQGLQFLFEYFSETQRNKGNFPGRFSGRQFSNSRSEMNVSTLELGDSALYLCASNSRGDRGSPLHFGNGTRLTVT.

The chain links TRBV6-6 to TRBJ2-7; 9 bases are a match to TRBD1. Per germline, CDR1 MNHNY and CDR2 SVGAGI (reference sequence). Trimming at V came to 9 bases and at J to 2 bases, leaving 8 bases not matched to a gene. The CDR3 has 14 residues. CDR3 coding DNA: TGTGCCAGTAGCCGACAGGGGGGAACCTACGAGCAGTACTTC. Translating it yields CASSRQGGTYEQYF.

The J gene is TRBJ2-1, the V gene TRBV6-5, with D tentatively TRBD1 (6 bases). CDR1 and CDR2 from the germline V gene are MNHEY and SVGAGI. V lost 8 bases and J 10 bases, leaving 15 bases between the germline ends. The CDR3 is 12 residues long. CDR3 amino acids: CASGSTGLEQFF. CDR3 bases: TGTGCCAGCGGGTCTACAGGGCTGGAGCAGTTCTTC.

The chain's CDR3 is CASSPASGGYTQYF. As DNA, the CDR3 is TGTGCCAGCAGCCCGGCTAGCGGGGGTTATACGCAGTATTTT. The genes are TRBV11-2 and TRBJ2-3; TRBD2 matches 10 bases. CDR1 and CDR2 (germline): SGHAT, FQNNGV. J was trimmed by 7 bases and V by 5 bases; bases with no gene match: 6. The CDR3 runs 14 residues.

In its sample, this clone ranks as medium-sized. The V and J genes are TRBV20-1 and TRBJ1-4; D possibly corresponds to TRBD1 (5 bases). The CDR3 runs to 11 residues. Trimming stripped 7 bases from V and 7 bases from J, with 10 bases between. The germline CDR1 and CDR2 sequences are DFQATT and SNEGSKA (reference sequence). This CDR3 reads CSGWGSEKLFF. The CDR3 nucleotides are TGCAGTGGATGGGGCAGTGAAAAACTGTTTTTT.

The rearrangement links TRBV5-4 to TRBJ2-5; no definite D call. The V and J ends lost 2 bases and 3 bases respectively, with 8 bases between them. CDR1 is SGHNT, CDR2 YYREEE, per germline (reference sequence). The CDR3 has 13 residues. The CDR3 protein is CASSLRLKETQYF. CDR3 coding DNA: TGTGCCAGCAGCTTACGACTTAAAGAGACCCAGTACTTC.

The CDR3: CASSQDGETQYF. In nucleotides, the CDR3 is TGTGCCAGCAGTCAAGATGGCGAGACCCAGTACTTC. V is TRBV2 and J is TRBJ2-5, with D uncertain. The CDR3 is made up of 12 amino acids. The V and J ends lost 5 bases and 5 bases respectively, with 9 bases between them. Germline values: CDR1 SNHLY, CDR2 FYNNEI.

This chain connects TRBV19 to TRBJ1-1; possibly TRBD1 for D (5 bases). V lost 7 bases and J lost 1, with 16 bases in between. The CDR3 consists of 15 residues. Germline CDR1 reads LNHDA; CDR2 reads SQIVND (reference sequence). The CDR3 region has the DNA TGTGCCAGTACCATGGAGGGACTTTCGAACACTGAAGCTTTCTTT. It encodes CASTMEGLSNTEAFF.

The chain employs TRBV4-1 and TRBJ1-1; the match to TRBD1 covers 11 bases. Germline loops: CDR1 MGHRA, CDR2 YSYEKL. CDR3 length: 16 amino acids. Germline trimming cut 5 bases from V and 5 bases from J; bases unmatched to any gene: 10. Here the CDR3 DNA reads TGCGCCAGCAGCACCCGCCAAGGGACAGGGGGAACTGAAGCTTTCTTT. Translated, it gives CASSTRQGTGGTEAFF.

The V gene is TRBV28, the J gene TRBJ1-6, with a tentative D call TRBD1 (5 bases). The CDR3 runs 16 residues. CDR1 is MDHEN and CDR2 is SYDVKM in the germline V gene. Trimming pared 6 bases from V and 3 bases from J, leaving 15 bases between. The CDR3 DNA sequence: TGTGCCAGCAGCTTCGCCTCAGGGAACTATAATTCACCCCTCCACTTT. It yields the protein CASSFASGNYNSPLHF. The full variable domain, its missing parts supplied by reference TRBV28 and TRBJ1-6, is DVKVTQSSRYLVKRTGEKVFLECVQDMDHENMFWYRQDPGLGLRLIYFSYDVKMKEKGDIPEGYSVSREKKERFSLILESASTNQTSMYLCASSFASGNYNSPLHFGNGTRLTVT.

This chain's CDR3 is CASSKDRGLTDTQYF. The DNA for the CDR3 is TGTGCCAGCAGCAAAGACAGGGGGCTCACAGATACGCAGTATTTT. The chain uses TRBV5-4 and TRBJ2-3; 10 bases map to TRBD1. The germline gives CDR1 SGHNT, CDR2 YYREEE (reference sequence). Unmatched junction bases numbered 4, after V lost 4 bases and J lost 2 bases. There are 15 residues in the CDR3.

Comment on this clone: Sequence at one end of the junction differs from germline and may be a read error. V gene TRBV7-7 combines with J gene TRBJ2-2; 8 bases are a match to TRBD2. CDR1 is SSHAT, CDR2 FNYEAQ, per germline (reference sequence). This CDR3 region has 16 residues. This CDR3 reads CASSPQGGGLGGELFF. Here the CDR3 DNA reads TGTGCTAGCAGCCCTCAGGGCGGGGGGCTCGGCGGGGAGCTGTTTTTT.

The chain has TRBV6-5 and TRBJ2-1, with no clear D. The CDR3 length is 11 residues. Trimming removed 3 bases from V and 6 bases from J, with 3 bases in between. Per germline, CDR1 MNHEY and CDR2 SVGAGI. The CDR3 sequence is CASSYLNEQFF. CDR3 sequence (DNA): TGTGCCAGCAGTTATCTCAATGAGCAGTTCTTC.

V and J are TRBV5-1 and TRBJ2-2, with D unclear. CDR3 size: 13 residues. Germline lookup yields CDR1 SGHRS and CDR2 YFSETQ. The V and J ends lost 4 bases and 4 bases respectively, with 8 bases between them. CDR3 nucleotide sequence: TGCGCCAGCAGCACAACCCGCACCGGGGAGCTGTTTTTT. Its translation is CASSTTRTGELFF. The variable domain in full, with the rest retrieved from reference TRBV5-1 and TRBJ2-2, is KAGVTQTPRYLIKTRGQQVTLSCSPISGHRSVSWYQQTPGQGLQFLFEYFSETQRNKGNFPGRFSGRQFSNSRSEMNVSTLELGDSALYLCASSTTRTGELFFGEGSRLTVL.

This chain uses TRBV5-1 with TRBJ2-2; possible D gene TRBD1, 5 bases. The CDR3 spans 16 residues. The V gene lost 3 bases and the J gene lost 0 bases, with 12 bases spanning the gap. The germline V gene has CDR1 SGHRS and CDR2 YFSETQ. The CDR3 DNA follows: TGCGCCAGCAGCTCGGACATGGGGTCGAACACCGGGGAGCTGTTTTTT. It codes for CASSSDMGSNTGELFF.

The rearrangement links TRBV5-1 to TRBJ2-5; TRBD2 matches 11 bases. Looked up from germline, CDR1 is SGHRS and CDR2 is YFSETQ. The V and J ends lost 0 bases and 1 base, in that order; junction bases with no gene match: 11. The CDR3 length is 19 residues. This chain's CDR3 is CASSLGTAPSGGRQETQYF. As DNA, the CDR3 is TGCGCCAGCAGCTTGGGAACGGCGCCTAGCGGGGGGCGCCAAGAGACCCAGTACTTC.

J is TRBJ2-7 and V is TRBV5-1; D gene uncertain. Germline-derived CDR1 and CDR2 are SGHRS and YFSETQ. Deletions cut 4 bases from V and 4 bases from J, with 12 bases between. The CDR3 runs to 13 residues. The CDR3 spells CASSIDTTYEQYF. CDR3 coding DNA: TGCGCCAGCAGCATAGACACCACTTACGAGCAGTACTTC.

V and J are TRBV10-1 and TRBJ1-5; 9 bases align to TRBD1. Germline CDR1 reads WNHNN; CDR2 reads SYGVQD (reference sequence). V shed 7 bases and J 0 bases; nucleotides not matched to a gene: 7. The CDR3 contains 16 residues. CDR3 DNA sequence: TGCGCCAGCACAAAGACAGGGGGAAATAGCAATCAGCCCCAGCATTTT. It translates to CASTKTGGNSNQPQHF.